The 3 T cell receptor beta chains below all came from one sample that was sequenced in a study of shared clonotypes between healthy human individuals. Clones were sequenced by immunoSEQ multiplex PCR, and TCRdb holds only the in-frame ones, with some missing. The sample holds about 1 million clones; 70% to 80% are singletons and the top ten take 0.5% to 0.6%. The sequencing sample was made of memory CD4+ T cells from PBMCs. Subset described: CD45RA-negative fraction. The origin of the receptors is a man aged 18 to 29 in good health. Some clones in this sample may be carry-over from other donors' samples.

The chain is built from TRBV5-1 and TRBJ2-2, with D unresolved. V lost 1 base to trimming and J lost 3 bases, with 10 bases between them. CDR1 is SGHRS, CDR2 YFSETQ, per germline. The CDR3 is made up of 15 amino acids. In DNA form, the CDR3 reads TGCGCCAGCAGCTTGTCTGGGGTGGACACCGGGGAGCTGTTTTTT. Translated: CASSLSGVDTGELFF.

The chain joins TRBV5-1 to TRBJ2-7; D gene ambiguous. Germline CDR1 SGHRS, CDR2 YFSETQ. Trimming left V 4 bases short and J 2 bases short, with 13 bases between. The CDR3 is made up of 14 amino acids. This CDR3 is CASSPALVAYEQYF. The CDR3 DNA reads TGCGCCAGCAGCCCTGCTTTAGTAGCCTACGAGCAGTACTTC.

The CDR3 DNA reads TGCGCCAGCAGCTATGAGGCAGGGGACCCTGAGGGGGCCAACGTCCTGACTTTC. It translates to CASSYEAGDPEGANVLTF. This chain connects TRBV4-3 to TRBJ2-6, with D possibly TRBD1 on 6 matching bases. The CDR3 sequence is 18 residues long. The V end lost 5 bases, the J end lost 4 bases, and 21 bases lay between the germline ends. Germline V gene data show CDR1 as LGHNA and CDR2 as YSLEER.